These 21 T cell receptor beta chains originate from one sample sequenced in a study of blood T cell repertoires in COVID-19. Using immunoSEQ multiplex PCR, the repertoire was profiled, and TCRdb retains in-frame clones only, with some absent. The sample holds about 110,000 clones; roughly 70% are singletons and the top ten take around 1.7%. Sample: peripheral blood. Receptor source: a woman between 35 and 50 years old with acute or convalescent COVID-19.

The chain is built from TRBV19 and TRBJ2-5, with a tentative D call TRBD2 (6 bases). The CDR3 covers 14 residues. Germline loops: CDR1 LNHDA, CDR2 SQIVND (reference sequence). The germline V and J ends were trimmed by 5 bases and 3 bases, with 13 bases remaining between them. The CDR3 loop is CASSGTGREETQYF. CDR3 in DNA: TGTGCCAGTAGTGGTACCGGGAGAGAAGAGACCCAGTACTTC.

This clone was recorded a few times. V gene TRBV28 combines with J gene TRBJ2-2; weak D call: TRBD1 (5 bases). Germline loops: CDR1 MDHEN, CDR2 SYDVKM. There are 15 residues in the CDR3. V dropped 5 bases and J dropped 5 bases, with 15 bases sitting between them. The DNA of the CDR3 is TGTGCCAGCAGTACCCACCAGGGATTTACCGGGGAGCTGTTTTTT. Protein product: CASSTHQGFTGELFF.

The chain combines TRBV6-2 or TRBV6-3 with TRBJ2-7; D is uncertain. V dropped 2 bases and J dropped 6 bases, with 11 bases sitting between them. Germline V lookup: CDR1 MNHEY, CDR2 SVGEGT. The CDR3 covers 13 residues. The CDR3 DNA follows: TGTGCCAGCAGTTACGTCCGGGTGGGCGAGCAGTACTTC. It specifies CASSYVRVGEQYF.

The rearrangement links TRBV4-1 to TRBJ2-1, with 12 bases that match TRBD2. Germline V CDR1 and CDR2: MGHRA, YSYEKL. The CDR3 totals 17 residues. Losses at the gene ends were 3 bases for V and 7 bases for J; bases not matched to a gene: 10. The CDR3 region is CASSQNPSGGVSNEQFF. CDR3 nucleotide sequence: TGCGCCAGCAGCCAGAACCCTAGCGGGGGGGTTAGTAATGAGCAGTTCTTC.

The V call is TRBV5-4, the J call TRBJ2-2, with 7 bases aligning to TRBD2. J gave up 7 bases and V 0 bases, and 9 bases lay outside the gene matches. CDR1 and CDR2 (germline): SGHNT, YYREEE (reference sequence). The CDR3 consists of 16 residues. CDR3 region: CASSLAPTGEGGELFF. For the CDR3, the DNA is TGTGCCAGCAGCTTGGCCCCGACGGGGGAGGGCGGGGAGCTGTTTTTT.

This chain uses TRBV5-3 with TRBJ1-5, with D possibly matching TRBD1 (6 bases). TRBV5-3 is identified as an open reading frame with a role that is uncertain. V was trimmed by 4 bases and J by 6 bases, leaving 20 bases between them. The CDR3 length is 16 residues. The CDR3 region is CARSLQRPGTSQPQHF. The CDR3 DNA reads TGTGCCAGAAGCCTTCAACGTCCCGGGACATCTCAGCCCCAGCATTTT.

This clone occurred once. Here the CDR3 reads CASSPGQGSQETQYF. In nucleotides, the CDR3 is TGTGCCAGCAGCCCGGGACAGGGGAGCCAAGAGACCCAGTACTTC. V usage is TRBV14 and J usage is TRBJ2-5; TRBD1 agrees at 10 bases. CDR3 size: 15 residues. The germline gives CDR1 SGHDN, CDR2 FVKESK. Germline trimming cut 4 bases from V and 1 base from J; bases unmatched to any gene: 3.

The V gene is TRBV30, the J gene TRBJ2-4; perhaps TRBD1 as D (6 bases). The CDR3 extends over 15 amino acids. Germline-derived CDR1 and CDR2 are GTSNPN and SVGIG (reference sequence). Deletions cut 7 bases from V and 7 bases from J, with 23 bases between. The CDR3 coding sequence is TGTGCCTCCTGGGACACCCGTCCCGAGGGGAACATTCAGTACTTC. Its translation: CASWDTRPEGNIQYF.

The genes are TRBV10-2 and TRBJ2-5, with 11 bases lining up with TRBD2. Germline CDR1 is WSHSY and CDR2 is SAAADI. V lost 8 bases and J lost 1; bases outside the gene matches: 6. The length of the CDR3 is 15 residues. The CDR3 bases are TGCGCCAGCCACCTAGCGGGGGGAGGCCAAGAGACCCAGTACTTC. Residues: CASHLAGGGQETQYF.

The chain links TRBV2 to TRBJ2-1, with D tentatively TRBD2 (6 bases). Germline V CDR1 and CDR2: SNHLY, FYNNEI. V lost 3 bases, J lost 6 bases, and 24 bases lay in between. The CDR3 loop spans 18 amino acids. The CDR3 protein is CASSEWRVPLQGPNEQFF. CDR3 DNA: TGTGCCAGCAGTGAGTGGAGGGTACCCCTTCAAGGCCCCAATGAGCAGTTCTTC.

The chain uses TRBV6-4 and TRBJ2-2; D uncertain. Germline CDR1 MRHNA, CDR2 SNTAGT. The ends were cut back, 4 bases at V and 2 bases at J, with 8 bases in the middle. The CDR3 is 14 amino acids. DNA for the CDR3: TGTGCCAGCAGTGTAGAAAGCAACACCGGGGAGCTGTTTTTT. It yields the protein CASSVESNTGELFF.

The chain's CDR3 is CASSIEVGTTNTGELFF. The CDR3 DNA sequence: TGTGCCAGTAGTATAGAGGTGGGGACAACGAACACCGGGGAGCTGTTTTTT. The rearrangement uses TRBV19 and TRBJ2-2, with D tentatively TRBD1 (6 bases). The germline gives CDR1 LNHDA, CDR2 SQIVND (reference sequence). The germline V and J ends were trimmed by 0 bases and 0 bases, with 11 bases remaining between them. This CDR3 comprises 17 residues.

The genes are TRBV15 and TRBJ2-7, with D tentatively TRBD1 (5 bases). The CDR3 loop spans 14 amino acids. V dropped 0 bases and J dropped 2 bases, with 8 bases sitting between them. From germline, CDR1 is LNHNV and CDR2 YYDKDF (reference sequence). CDR3 loop: CATSRDLGAYEQYF. The CDR3 nucleotides are TGTGCCACCAGCAGAGATCTAGGGGCCTACGAGCAGTACTTC. The variable domain in full, completed from reference TRBV15 and TRBJ2-7, reads DAMVIQNPRYQVTQFGKPVTLSCSQTLNHNVMYWYQQKSSQAPKLLFHYYDKDFNNEADTPDNFQSRRPNTSFCFLDIRSPGLGDTAMYLCATSRDLGAYEQYFGPGTRLTVT.

V is TRBV5-6 and J is TRBJ2-4; TRBD2 aligns across 13 bases. Germline-derived CDR1 and CDR2 are SGHDT and YYEEEE. The junction had 10 bases not matched to a gene; V was cut back by 4 bases and J by 0 bases. The length of the CDR3 is 19 residues. Here the CDR3 reads CASSQDGLAGVGAKNIQYF. The CDR3 coding sequence is TGTGCCAGCAGCCAAGACGGACTAGCGGGGGTAGGAGCCAAAAACATTCAGTACTTC.

The rearrangement links TRBV28 to TRBJ1-1, with D tentatively TRBD1 (6 bases). This CDR3 is built from 14 residues. Germline V gives CDR1 MDHEN, CDR2 SYDVKM. The V end was cut by 3 bases, the J end by 5 bases, with 13 bases between. CDR3 protein: CASSLGAVHTEAFF. The CDR3, as DNA: TGTGCCAGCAGTTTGGGGGCAGTTCATACTGAAGCTTTCTTT.

There are many counts of this clone. The genes are TRBV6-4 and TRBJ1-5; 12 bases map to TRBD1. Germline assignment: CDR1 MRHNA and CDR2 SNTAGT. J was trimmed by 11 bases and V by 5 bases; bases with no gene match: 10. The CDR3 is 15 residues long. The DNA of the CDR3 is TGTGCCAGCAGTCCCACCGGGACAGGGGGCACCGCCCAGCATTTT. As protein: CASSPTGTGGTAQHF.

This clone was found a few times. V and J are TRBV5-1 and TRBJ1-5, with 7 bases matching TRBD1. The J segment lost 5 bases and the V segment lost 0 bases, leaving 2 bases of the junction unmatched. The CDR3 is 14 residues long. CDR1 and CDR2 (germline): SGHRS, YFSETQ. The CDR3 sequence is CASSLEGGDQPQHF. CDR3 nucleotide sequence: TGCGCCAGCAGCTTGGAAGGGGGCGATCAGCCCCAGCATTTT.

The CDR3 DNA follows: TGTGCCAGCAGTGCCGGGACAACTAACTATGGCTACACCTTC. Protein sequence: CASSAGTTNYGYTF. The chain links TRBV2 to TRBJ1-2; weak D call: TRBD1 (6 bases). V gave up 4 bases and J gave up 0 bases, with 9 bases separating them. This CDR3 is 14 amino acids long. Germline values: CDR1 SNHLY, CDR2 FYNNEI. The full variable domain, with the rest looked up from reference TRBV2 and TRBJ1-2, is EPEVTQTPSHQVTQMGQEVILRCVPISNHLYFYWYRQILGQKVEFLVSFYNNEISEKSEIFDDQFSVERPDGSNFTLKIRSTKLEDSAMYFCASSAGTTNYGYTFGSGTRLTVV.

V is TRBV7-9 and J is TRBJ2-1, with a possible D match to TRBD1 (7 bases). The CDR3 contains 15 residues. In germline, CDR1 is SEHNR, CDR2 FQNEAQ (reference sequence). V was shortened by 4 bases and J by 0 bases, with 10 bases between the two germline ends. CDR3 residues: CASSSGGSSYNEQFF. The CDR3 nucleotides read TGTGCCAGCAGCTCAGGGGGGAGCTCCTACAATGAGCAGTTCTTC.

Written as DNA, the CDR3 is TGTGCCAGCAGCCATAGCGGGAACTATGGCTACACCTTC. Amino acids: CASSHSGNYGYTF. The chain employs TRBV3-1 (or the pseudogene TRBV3-2) and TRBJ1-2; D remains unclear. The CDR3 sequence is 13 residues long. Germline V gene lookup returns CDR1 LGHDT and CDR2 YNNKEL (reference sequence). V lost 3 bases and J lost 2, with 7 bases in between.

This clone showed up just a few times. V gene TRBV11-2 combines with J gene TRBJ1-1; D is undetermined. Trimming stripped 1 base from V and 4 bases from J, with 7 bases between. The CDR3 sequence is 13 residues long. Germline V CDR1 and CDR2: SGHAT, FQNNGV. The CDR3 region is CASSLGEATEAFF. In DNA, the CDR3 is TGTGCCAGCAGCTTAGGGGAGGCCACTGAAGCTTTCTTT.